Below are 10 T cell receptor beta chains sequenced from a single sample in a study of shared clonotypes between healthy human individuals. Clones were sequenced by immunoSEQ multiplex PCR, and TCRdb holds only the in-frame ones, with some missing. The sample yields about 820,000 clones, nearly 95% seen once. CD8 cells classed as naive were CD45RO-negative and positively selected for CCR7, excluding terminally differentiated effector memory CD45RA+ cells. Material for sequencing was naive CD8+ T cells sorted from blood. Receptors were obtained from a man aged 30 to 39 in good health.

This rearrangement joins TRBV18 to TRBJ1-1, with D uncertain. The CDR3 runs 15 residues. Germline CDR1 reads KGHSH; CDR2 reads LQKENI. Trimming removed 2 bases at V and 1 base at J, with 11 bases between. For the CDR3, the DNA is TGTGCCAGCTCACCATTTAATTGGGGGAACACTGAAGCTTTCTTT. Translating gives CASSPFNWGNTEAFF.

The chain recombines TRBV11-2 with TRBJ2-4; the D is unclear. This CDR3 spans 15 amino acids. Deletions cut 5 bases from V and 0 bases from J, with 11 bases between. CDR1 SGHAT and CDR2 FQNNGV come from the germline V gene. CDR3: CASSPSLIAKNIQYF. CDR3 coding DNA: TGTGCCAGCAGCCCAAGTCTGATAGCCAAAAACATTCAGTACTTC.

The V and J genes are TRBV27 and TRBJ2-1, with 7 bases that match TRBD2. The CDR3 runs to 17 residues. V shed 1 base, J shed 8 bases, and the junction held 14 bases outside the gene matches. Germline V gene lookup returns CDR1 MNHEY and CDR2 SMNVEV (reference sequence). Here the CDR3 DNA reads TGTGCCAGCAGTTTATTGCGACTGGGGGAGGGCAGGGATGAGCAGTTCTTC. Its protein is CASSLLRLGEGRDEQFF.

V gene TRBV4-1 combines with J gene TRBJ2-7; D might be TRBD2 (5 bases). V was trimmed by 1 base and J by 5 bases, leaving 18 bases between them. The CDR3 loop spans 16 amino acids. Germline assignment: CDR1 MGHRA and CDR2 YSYEKL. The CDR3 region is CASSQGATRDYDEQYF. Written as DNA, the CDR3 is TGCGCCAGCAGCCAAGGTGCTACTAGAGACTATGACGAGCAGTACTTC.

This chain uses TRBV4-3 with TRBJ2-7, with 7 bases lining up with TRBD1. CDR3 length equals 15 residues. Germline loops: CDR1 LGHNA, CDR2 YSLEER. V shed 0 bases and J 2 bases; nucleotides not matched to a gene: 4. The DNA of the CDR3 is TGCGCCAGCAGCCAAGATACAGGGACAGCCTACGAGCAGTACTTC. Translating it yields CASSQDTGTAYEQYF.

This chain links TRBV7-2 with TRBJ2-1, with 13 positions matching TRBD2. In germline, CDR1 is SGHTA, CDR2 FQGNSA. The CDR3 totals 17 residues. The trim removed 3 bases at V and 10 bases at J, leaving 12 bases unmatched. CDR3 bases: TGTGCCAGCAGCTTCCGCCTCGGACTAGCGGGAGCCCACGAGCAGTTCTTC. Protein: CASSFRLGLAGAHEQFF. The full variable domain, completed using reference TRBV7-2 and TRBJ2-1, is GAGVSQSPSNKVTEKGKDVELRCDPISGHTALYWYRQSLGQGLEFLIYFQGNSAPDKSGLPSDRFSAERTGGSVSTLTIQRTQQEDSAVYLCASSFRLGLAGAHEQFFGPGTRLTVL.

The rearrangement joins TRBV7-9 to TRBJ1-1, with D maybe TRBD1 (5 bases). The V gene's germline CDR1 is SEHNR and CDR2 FQNEAQ (reference sequence). Trimming cost V 3 bases and J 6 bases, with 8 bases left between them. The CDR3 consists of 12 residues. In nucleotides, the CDR3 is TGTGCCAGCAGCTTGGGACCCGCTGAAGCTTTCTTT. Its protein is CASSLGPAEAFF.

As concerns this clone: The same CDR3 can be traced to other DNA sequences in this sample. V is TRBV9 and J is TRBJ1-5; possibly TRBD1 for D (5 bases). V was trimmed by 4 bases and J by 3 bases, leaving 11 bases between them. This CDR3 region has 14 residues. Germline lookup yields CDR1 SGDLS and CDR2 YYNGEE. CDR3 in amino acids: CASSPGGLNQPQHF. In DNA form, the CDR3 reads TGTGCCAGCAGCCCGGGGGGTCTCAATCAGCCCCAGCATTTT.

This chain joins TRBV7-9 and TRBJ2-1, with 9 bases matching TRBD2. Germline V gene sequence: CDR1 SEHNR, CDR2 FQNEAQ (reference sequence). The CDR3 spans 16 residues. J was trimmed by 6 bases and V by 1 base; bases with no gene match: 7. The CDR3 nucleotides read TGTGCCAGCAGCTTAGTCGCGGGAGGGTTGATCAATGAGCAGTTCTTC. Residues: CASSLVAGGLINEQFF.

This chain links TRBV14 with TRBJ2-1, with 9 bases matching TRBD2. Trimming took 3 bases from V and 6 from J; bases not matched to a gene: 9. CDR1 and CDR2 (germline): SGHDN, FVKESK. The CDR3 sequence is 16 residues long. The CDR3 coding sequence is TGTGCCAGCAGCCAGGTGGGACTAGCACAAGCCAATGAGCAGTTCTTC. Amino acid sequence: CASSQVGLAQANEQFF. Together with reference TRBV14 and TRBJ2-1, the CDR3 gives the full variable domain: EAGVTQFPSHSVIEKGQTVTLRCDPISGHDNLYWYRRVMGKEIKFLLHFVKESKQDESGMPNNRFLAERTGGTYSTLKVQPAELEDSGVYFCASSQVGLAQANEQFFGPGTRLTVL.